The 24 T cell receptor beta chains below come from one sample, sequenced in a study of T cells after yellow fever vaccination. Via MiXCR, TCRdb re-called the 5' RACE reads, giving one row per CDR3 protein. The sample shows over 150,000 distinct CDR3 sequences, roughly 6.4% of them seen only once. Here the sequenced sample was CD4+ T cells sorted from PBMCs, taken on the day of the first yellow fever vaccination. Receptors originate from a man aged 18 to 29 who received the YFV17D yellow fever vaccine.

CDR3 bases: TGTGCCAGCAGCAACAAACACTACGAGCAGTACTTC. Translated: CASSNKHYEQYF. The genes are TRBV11-2 and TRBJ2-7; D gene uncertain. With 5 bases removed from V and 3 bases from J, the gap between germline ends came to 8 bases. The CDR3 has 12 amino acids. Germline lookup yields CDR1 SGHAT and CDR2 FQNNGV.

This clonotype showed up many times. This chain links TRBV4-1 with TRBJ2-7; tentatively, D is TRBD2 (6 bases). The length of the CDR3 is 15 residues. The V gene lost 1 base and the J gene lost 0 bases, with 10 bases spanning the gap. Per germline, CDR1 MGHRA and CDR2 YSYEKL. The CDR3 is CASSQGLVVSYEQYF. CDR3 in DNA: TGCGCCAGCAGCCAAGGACTAGTGGTCTCCTACGAGCAGTACTTC.

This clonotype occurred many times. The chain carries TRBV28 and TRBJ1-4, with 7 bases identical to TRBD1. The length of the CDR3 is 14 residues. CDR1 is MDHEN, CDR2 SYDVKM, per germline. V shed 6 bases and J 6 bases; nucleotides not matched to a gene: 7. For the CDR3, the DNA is TGTGCCAGCAGGACAGGGTTTTCGGATGAAAAACTGTTTTTT. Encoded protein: CASRTGFSDEKLFF.

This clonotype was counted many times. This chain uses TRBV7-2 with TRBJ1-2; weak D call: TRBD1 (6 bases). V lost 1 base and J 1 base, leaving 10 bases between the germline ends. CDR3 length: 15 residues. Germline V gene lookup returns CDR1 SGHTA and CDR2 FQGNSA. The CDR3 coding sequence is TGTGCCAGCAGCTTAGAACCGGACAGTAACTATGGCTACACCTTC. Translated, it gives CASSLEPDSNYGYTF.

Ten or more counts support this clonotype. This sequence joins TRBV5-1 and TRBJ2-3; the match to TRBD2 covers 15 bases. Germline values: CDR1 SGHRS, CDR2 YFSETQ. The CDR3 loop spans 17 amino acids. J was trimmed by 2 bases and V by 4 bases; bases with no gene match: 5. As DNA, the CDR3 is TGCGCCAGCAGCCCCGGGACTAGCGGGGGGTCCACAGATACGCAGTATTTT. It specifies CASSPGTSGGSTDTQYF. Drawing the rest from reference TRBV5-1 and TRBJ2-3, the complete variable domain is KAGVTQTPRYLIKTRGQQVTLSCSPISGHRSVSWYQQTPGQGLQFLFEYFSETQRNKGNFPGRFSGRQFSNSRSEMNVSTLELGDSALYLCASSPGTSGGSTDTQYFGPGTRLTVL.

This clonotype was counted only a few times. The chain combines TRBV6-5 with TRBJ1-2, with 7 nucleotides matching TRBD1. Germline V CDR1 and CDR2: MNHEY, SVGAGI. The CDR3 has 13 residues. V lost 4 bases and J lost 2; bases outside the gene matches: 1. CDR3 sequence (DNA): TGTGCCAGCAGTTGGGGACAGAACTATGGCTACACCTTC. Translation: CASSWGQNYGYTF.

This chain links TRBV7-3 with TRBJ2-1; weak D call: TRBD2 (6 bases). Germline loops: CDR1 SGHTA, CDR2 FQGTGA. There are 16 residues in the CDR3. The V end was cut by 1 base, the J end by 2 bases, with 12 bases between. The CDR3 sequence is CASSLKASAAYNEQFF. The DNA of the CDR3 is TGTGCCAGCAGCTTAAAGGCTAGCGCGGCCTACAATGAGCAGTTCTTC. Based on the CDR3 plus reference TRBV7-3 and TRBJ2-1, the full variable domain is GAGVSQTPSNKVTEKGKYVELRCDPISGHTALYWYRQSLGQGPEFLIYFQGTGAADDSGLPNDRFFAVRPEGSVSTLKIQRTERGDSAVYLCASSLKASAAYNEQFFGPGTRLTVL.

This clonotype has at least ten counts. In nucleotides, the CDR3 is TGTGCCAGCAGTTACGGGACAGGGGGCACAGATACGCAGTATTTT. The encoded protein is CASSYGTGGTDTQYF. This sequence joins TRBV6-5 and TRBJ2-3; 10 bases line up with TRBD1. The CDR3 is made up of 15 amino acids. V lost 2 bases, J lost 1 base, and 0 bases stayed unmatched. Per the germline V gene, CDR1 is MNHEY and CDR2 is SVGAGI.

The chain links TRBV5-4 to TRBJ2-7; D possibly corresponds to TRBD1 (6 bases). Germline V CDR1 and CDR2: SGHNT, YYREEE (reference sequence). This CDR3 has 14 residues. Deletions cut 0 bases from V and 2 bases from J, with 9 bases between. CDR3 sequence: CASSLGTGTYEQYV. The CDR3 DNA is TGTGCCAGCAGCTTGGGAACAGGGACCTACGAGCAGTACGTC.

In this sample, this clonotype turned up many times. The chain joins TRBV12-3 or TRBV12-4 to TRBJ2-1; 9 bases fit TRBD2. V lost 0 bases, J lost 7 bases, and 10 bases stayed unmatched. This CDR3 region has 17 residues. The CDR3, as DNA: TGTGCCAGCAGTTTAGCGTCGGAGCGGGGGGTCCGGAATGAGCAGTTCTTC. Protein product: CASSLASERGVRNEQFF.

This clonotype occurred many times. The chain's CDR3 is CASRIDGQPNTEAFF. The CDR3, as DNA: TGCGCCAGCCGAATTGACGGACAGCCGAACACTGAAGCTTTCTTT. The V and J genes are TRBV5-1 and TRBJ1-1; a possible D gene is TRBD1 (6 bases). With 7 bases removed from V and 1 base from J, the gap between germline ends came to 17 bases. Germline CDR1 reads SGHRS; CDR2 reads YFSETQ. The CDR3 covers 15 residues. Full variable domain (remainder filled in from reference TRBV5-1 and TRBJ1-1): KAGVTQTPRYLIKTRGQQVTLSCSPISGHRSVSWYQQTPGQGLQFLFEYFSETQRNKGNFPGRFSGRQFSNSRSEMNVSTLELGDSALYLCASRIDGQPNTEAFFGQGTRLTVV.

Here the CDR3 reads CASSYQPTGTAYGYTF. CDR3 nucleotide sequence: TGTGCCAGCAGTTATCAACCTACCGGGACAGCCTATGGCTACACCTTC. This rearrangement joins TRBV6-5 to TRBJ1-2, with 7 bases that match TRBD1. Germline V gene sequence: CDR1 MNHEY, CDR2 SVGAGI. CDR3 size: 16 residues. Losses at the gene ends were 3 bases for V and 4 bases for J; bases not matched to a gene: 11.

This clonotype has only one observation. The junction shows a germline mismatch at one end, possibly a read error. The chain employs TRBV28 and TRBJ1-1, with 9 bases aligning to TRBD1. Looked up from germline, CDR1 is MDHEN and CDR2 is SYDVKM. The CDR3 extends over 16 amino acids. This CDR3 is CAISPHPDRGDTEAFF. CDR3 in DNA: TGTGCCATCAGTCCCCACCCGGACAGGGGAGACACTGAAGCTTTCTTT.

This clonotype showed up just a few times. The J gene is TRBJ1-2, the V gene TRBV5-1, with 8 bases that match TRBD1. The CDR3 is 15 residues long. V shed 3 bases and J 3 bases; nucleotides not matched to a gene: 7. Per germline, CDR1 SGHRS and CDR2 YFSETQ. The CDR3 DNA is TGCGCCAGCAGCTCACGGACAGGGCTCGACTATGGCTACACCTTC. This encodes CASSSRTGLDYGYTF.

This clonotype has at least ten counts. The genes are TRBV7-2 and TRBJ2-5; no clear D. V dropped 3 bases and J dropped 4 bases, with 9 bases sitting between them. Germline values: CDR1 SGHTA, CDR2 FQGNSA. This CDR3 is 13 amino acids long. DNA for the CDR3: TGTGCCAGCAGCTTTGCCAGGCCAGAGACCCAGTACTTC. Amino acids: CASSFARPETQYF.

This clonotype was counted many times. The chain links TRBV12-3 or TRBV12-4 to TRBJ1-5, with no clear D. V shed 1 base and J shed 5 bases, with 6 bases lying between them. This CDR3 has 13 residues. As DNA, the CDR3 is TGTGCCAGCAGTTTAGAAAGGGATCAGCCCCAGCATTTT. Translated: CASSLERDQPQHF.

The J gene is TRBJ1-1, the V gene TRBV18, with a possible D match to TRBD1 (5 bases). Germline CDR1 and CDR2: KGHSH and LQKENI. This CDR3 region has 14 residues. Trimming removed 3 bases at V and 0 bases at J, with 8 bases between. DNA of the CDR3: TGTGCCAGCTCACCCGACAGCATGAACACTGAAGCTTTCTTT. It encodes CASSPDSMNTEAFF.

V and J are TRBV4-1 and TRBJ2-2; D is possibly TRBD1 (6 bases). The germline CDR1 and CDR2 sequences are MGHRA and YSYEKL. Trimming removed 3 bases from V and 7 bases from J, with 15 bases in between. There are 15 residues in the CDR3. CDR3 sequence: CASSHPGVKIGELFF. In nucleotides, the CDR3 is TGCGCCAGCAGCCACCCAGGGGTCAAGATCGGGGAGCTGTTTTTT.

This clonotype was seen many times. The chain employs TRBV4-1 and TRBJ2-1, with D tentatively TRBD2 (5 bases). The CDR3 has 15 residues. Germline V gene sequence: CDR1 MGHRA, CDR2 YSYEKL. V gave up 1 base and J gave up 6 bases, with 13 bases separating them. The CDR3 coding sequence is TGCGCCAGCAGCCAAGGCGCGGGCTTGGGCAATGAGCAGTTCTTC. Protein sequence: CASSQGAGLGNEQFF.

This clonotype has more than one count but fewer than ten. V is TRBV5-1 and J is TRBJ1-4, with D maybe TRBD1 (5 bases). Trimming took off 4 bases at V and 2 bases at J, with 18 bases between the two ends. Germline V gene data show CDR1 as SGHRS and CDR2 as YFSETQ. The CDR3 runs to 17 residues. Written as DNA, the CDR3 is TGCGCCAGCAGCAGCCTACCAAGGGGAGGCACTAATGAAAAACTGTTTTTT. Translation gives CASSSLPRGGTNEKLFF. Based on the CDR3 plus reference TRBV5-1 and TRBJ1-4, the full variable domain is KAGVTQTPRYLIKTRGQQVTLSCSPISGHRSVSWYQQTPGQGLQFLFEYFSETQRNKGNFPGRFSGRQFSNSRSEMNVSTLELGDSALYLCASSSLPRGGTNEKLFFGSGTQLSVL.

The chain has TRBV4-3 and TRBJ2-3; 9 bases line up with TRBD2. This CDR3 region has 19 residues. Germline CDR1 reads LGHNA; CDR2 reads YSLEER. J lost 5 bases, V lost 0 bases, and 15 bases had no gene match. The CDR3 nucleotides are TGCGCCAGCAGCCAAGAGGCGAGCGGGGGGAGGGATATGGTAGATACGCAGTATTTT. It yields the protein CASSQEASGGRDMVDTQYF.

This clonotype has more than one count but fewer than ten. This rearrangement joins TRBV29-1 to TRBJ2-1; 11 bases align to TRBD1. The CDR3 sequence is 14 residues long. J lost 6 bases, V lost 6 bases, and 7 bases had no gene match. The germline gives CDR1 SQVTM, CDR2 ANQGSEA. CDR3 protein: CSVDPGQGVNEQFF. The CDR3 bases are TGCAGCGTAGACCCGGGACAGGGGGTCAATGAGCAGTTCTTC.

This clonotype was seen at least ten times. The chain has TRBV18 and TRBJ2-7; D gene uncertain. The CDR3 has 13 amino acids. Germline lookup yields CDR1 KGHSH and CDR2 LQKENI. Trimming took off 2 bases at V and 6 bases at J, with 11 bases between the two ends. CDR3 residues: CASSPAPLLEQYV. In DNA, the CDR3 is TGTGCCAGCTCACCAGCCCCTCTCCTCGAGCAGTACGTC.

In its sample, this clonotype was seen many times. This CDR3 is CASSLVEGPTGELFF. As DNA, the CDR3 is TGCGCCAGCAGCTTGGTTGAGGGTCCCACCGGGGAGCTGTTTTTT. V is TRBV5-1 and J is TRBJ2-2; D possibly corresponds to TRBD2 (5 bases). The length of the CDR3 is 15 residues. The V gene lost 0 bases and the J gene lost 4 bases, with 10 bases spanning the gap. Germline CDR1 and CDR2: SGHRS and YFSETQ.